The T cell receptor (beta chain) under discussion was sequenced for a study of T cell changes during pregnancy in multiple sclerosis. Using immunoSEQ multiplex PCR, the repertoire was profiled, and TCRdb retains in-frame clones only, with some absent. Here the sample spans more than 100,000 clones, around 91% being singletons. CDR1 and CDR2 (germline): MNHEY, SMNVEV (reference sequence). V gave up 3 bases and J gave up 6 bases, with 12 bases separating them. The CDR3 totals 14 residues. This specimen was peripheral blood, taken after pregnancy. This receptor was taken from a female donor with multiple sclerosis, enrolled in a pregnancy study. This sequence joins TRBV27 and TRBJ2-1; perhaps TRBD2 as D (6 bases). The CDR3 protein is CASSFGVGGNEQFF. CDR3 DNA: TGTGCCAGCAGTTTCGGGGTGGGGGGCAATGAGCAGTTCTTC.